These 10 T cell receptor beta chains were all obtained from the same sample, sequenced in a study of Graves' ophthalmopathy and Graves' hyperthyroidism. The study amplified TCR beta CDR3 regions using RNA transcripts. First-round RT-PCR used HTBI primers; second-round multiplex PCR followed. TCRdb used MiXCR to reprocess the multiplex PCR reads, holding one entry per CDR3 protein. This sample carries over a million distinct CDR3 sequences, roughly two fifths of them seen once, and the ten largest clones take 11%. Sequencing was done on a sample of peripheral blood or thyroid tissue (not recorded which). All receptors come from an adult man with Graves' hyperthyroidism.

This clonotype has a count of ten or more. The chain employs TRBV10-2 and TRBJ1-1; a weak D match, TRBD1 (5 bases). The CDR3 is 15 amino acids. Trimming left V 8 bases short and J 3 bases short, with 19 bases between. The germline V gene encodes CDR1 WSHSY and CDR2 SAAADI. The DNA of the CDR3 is TGCGCCAGCTATAAAACGAGGGGCCCTGACACTGAAGCTTTCTTT. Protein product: CASYKTRGPDTEAFF.

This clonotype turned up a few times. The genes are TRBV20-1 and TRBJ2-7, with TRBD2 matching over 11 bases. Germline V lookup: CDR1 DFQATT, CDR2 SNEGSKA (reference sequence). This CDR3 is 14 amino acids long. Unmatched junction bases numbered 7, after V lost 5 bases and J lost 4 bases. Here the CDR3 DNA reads TGCAGTGCTCCGCCACTAGCGGGAGTATACGAGCAGTACTTC. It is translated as CSAPPLAGVYEQYF.

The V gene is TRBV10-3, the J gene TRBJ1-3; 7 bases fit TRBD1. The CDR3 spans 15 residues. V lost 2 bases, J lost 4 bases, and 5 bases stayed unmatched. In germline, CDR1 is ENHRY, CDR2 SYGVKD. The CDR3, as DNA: TGTGCCATCAGTGAGCTGACAGGGACCGGAAACACCATATATTTT. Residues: CAISELTGTGNTIYF.

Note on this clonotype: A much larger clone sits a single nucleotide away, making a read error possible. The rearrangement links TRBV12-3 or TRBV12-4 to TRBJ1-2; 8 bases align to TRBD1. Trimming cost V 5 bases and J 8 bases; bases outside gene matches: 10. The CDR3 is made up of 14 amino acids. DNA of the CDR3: TGTGCCAGCAGTCCAGGGGGCAGCTTCTGGGGCTACACCTTC. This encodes CASSPGGSFWGYTF.

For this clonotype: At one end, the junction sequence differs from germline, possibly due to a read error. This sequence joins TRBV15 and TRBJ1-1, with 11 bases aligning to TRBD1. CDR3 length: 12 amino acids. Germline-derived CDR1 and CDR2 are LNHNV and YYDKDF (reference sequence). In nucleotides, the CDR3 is TGTGCCACCAGCAGGGACAGGGGGCAAGCTCTCTTT. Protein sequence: CATSRDRGQALF.

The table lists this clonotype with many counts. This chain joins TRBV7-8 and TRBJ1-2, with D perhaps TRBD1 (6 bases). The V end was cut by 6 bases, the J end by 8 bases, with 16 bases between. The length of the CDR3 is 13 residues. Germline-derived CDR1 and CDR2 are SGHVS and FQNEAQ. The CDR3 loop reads CASRVKGGEGYTF. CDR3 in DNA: TGTGCCAGCAGGGTTAAAGGGGGTGAGGGCTACACCTTC.

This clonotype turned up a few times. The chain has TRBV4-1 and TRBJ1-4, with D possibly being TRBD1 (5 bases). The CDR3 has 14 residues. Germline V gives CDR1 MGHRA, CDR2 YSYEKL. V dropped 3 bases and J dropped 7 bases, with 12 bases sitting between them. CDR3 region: CASSQGPWSEKLFF. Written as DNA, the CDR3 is TGCGCCAGCAGCCAGGGGCCGTGGAGTGAAAAACTGTTTTTT.

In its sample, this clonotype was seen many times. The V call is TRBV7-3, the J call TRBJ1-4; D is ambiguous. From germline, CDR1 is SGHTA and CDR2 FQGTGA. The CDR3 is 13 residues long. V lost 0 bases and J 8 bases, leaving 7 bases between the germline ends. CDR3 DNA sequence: TGTGCCAGCAGCTTAACTGTGAGGGAAAAACTGTTTTTT. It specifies CASSLTVREKLFF.

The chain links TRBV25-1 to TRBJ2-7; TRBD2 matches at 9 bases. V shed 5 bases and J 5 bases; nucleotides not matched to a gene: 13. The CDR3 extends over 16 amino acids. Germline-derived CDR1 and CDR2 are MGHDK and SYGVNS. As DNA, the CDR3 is TGTGCCAGCAGTTTCCGACTGGGGACTAGCTTCGACGAGCAGTACTTC. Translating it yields CASSFRLGTSFDEQYF.

In nucleotides, the CDR3 is TGTGCCAGCAGCTCGCTGACAGACACTGAAGCTTTCTTT. Its protein is CASSSLTDTEAFF. V gene TRBV7-2 combines with J gene TRBJ1-1; weak D call: TRBD1 (5 bases). The CDR3 contains 13 residues. V lost 4 bases and J lost 3, with 9 bases in between. The V gene's germline CDR1 is SGHTA and CDR2 FQGNSA.